What follows are 32 T cell receptor beta chains derived from one specimen sequenced in a study of CD8 T cells in ankylosing spondylitis. TCRdb fed the 5' RACE reads into MiXCR, producing one record per CDR3 protein. The table has about 260,000 distinct CDR3 sequences, roughly 25% seen once. The specimen was blood, either unsorted or a sorted T cell fraction (not recorded which). The source is a male donor with ankylosing spondylitis or in good health (not recorded which).

The rearrangement links TRBV10-3 to TRBJ2-3; tentative D call: TRBD1 (6 bases). CDR3 length: 12 amino acids. V dropped 4 bases and J dropped 5 bases, with 7 bases sitting between them. Germline V gene data show CDR1 as ENHRY and CDR2 as SYGVKD. Written as DNA, the CDR3 is TGTGCCATCAGTGGGGGACAAGATACGCAGTATTTT. This codes for CAISGGQDTQYF.

This clonotype appeared a few times. J is TRBJ2-5 and V is TRBV12-3 or TRBV12-4; D is perhaps TRBD2 (5 bases). This CDR3 is 14 amino acids long. V lost 6 bases and J 3 bases, leaving 14 bases between the germline ends. The CDR3 is CASRLSEGEETQYF. The CDR3 DNA is TGTGCCAGCAGACTTAGCGAGGGTGAAGAGACCCAGTACTTC.

This chain uses TRBV2 with TRBJ1-5, with D perhaps TRBD1 (5 bases). The ends were cut back, 7 bases at V and 4 bases at J, with 14 bases in the middle. CDR3 length: 14 residues. The V gene's germline CDR1 is SNHLY and CDR2 FYNNEI. The CDR3 coding sequence is TGTGCCAGCACCTCCTCCTGGGGGAATCAGCCCCAGCATTTT. Translated, it gives CASTSSWGNQPQHF.

At least ten counts were recorded for this clonotype. The gene calls are TRBV29-1 and TRBJ2-1, with TRBD1 matching over 8 bases. Trimming cost V 7 bases and J 4 bases; bases outside gene matches: 6. The CDR3 is 13 residues long. Germline assignment: CDR1 SQVTM and CDR2 ANQGSEA. The CDR3 nucleotides read TGCAGCGCTCGGACAGGGCAGTACAATGAGCAGTTCTTC. It yields the protein CSARTGQYNEQFF.

The chain is built from TRBV20-1 and TRBJ1-2, with TRBD1 matching 7 bases. The V segment lost 5 bases and the J segment 3 bases; nucleotides outside the gene matches: 18. The germline gives CDR1 DFQATT, CDR2 SNEGSKA (reference sequence). CDR3 length: 17 residues. CDR3 protein: CSAGNRGIGEYDYGYTF. The CDR3 nucleotides read TGCAGTGCTGGTAACAGGGGAATTGGGGAATACGACTATGGCTACACCTTC.

The rearrangement joins TRBV15 to TRBJ2-2, with TRBD2 identical over 10 bases. The junction had 6 bases not matched to a gene; V was cut back by 0 bases and J by 5 bases. Looked up from germline, CDR1 is LNHNV and CDR2 is YYDKDF (reference sequence). The CDR3 is 17 residues long. The CDR3 DNA follows: TGTGCCACCAGCAGAGATGGGGGACTAGCGTTTACCGGGGAGCTGTTTTTT. Residues: CATSRDGGLAFTGELFF.

This clonotype was counted between two and nine times. V and J are TRBV28 and TRBJ2-6; no definite D call. V shed 3 bases and J shed 2 bases, with 11 bases lying between them. CDR3 length equals 16 residues. Germline assignment: CDR1 MDHEN and CDR2 SYDVKM. CDR3: CASSFYLPTGANVLTF. For the CDR3, the DNA is TGTGCCAGCAGTTTCTATTTGCCCACTGGGGCCAACGTCCTGACTTTC.

This clonotype was seen at least ten times. The chain uses TRBV11-2 and TRBJ1-1; 8 positions match TRBD1. The junction had 10 bases not matched to a gene; V was cut back by 1 base and J by 6 bases. Germline CDR1 is SGHAT and CDR2 is FQNNGV. The CDR3 has 16 residues. CDR3 in DNA: TGTGCCAGCAGCTTAGCGGGGCAGGGGGCATACTCTGAAGCTTTCTTT. This gives the protein CASSLAGQGAYSEAFF. Complete variable domain (other parts from reference TRBV11-2 and TRBJ1-1): EAGVAQSPRYKIIEKRQSVAFWCNPISGHATLYWYQQILGQGPKLLIQFQNNGVVDDSQLPKDRFSAERLKGVDSTLKIQPAKLEDSAVYLCASSLAGQGAYSEAFFGQGTRLTVV.

This clonotype was found a few times. The gene calls are TRBV20-1 and TRBJ2-5; the D gene is possibly TRBD1 (6 bases). This CDR3 has 12 residues. Germline CDR1 is DFQATT and CDR2 is SNEGSKA (reference sequence). DNA for the CDR3: TGCAGCGTCAACCAGGGGATAGAGACCCAGTACTTC. This translates into CSVNQGIETQYF.

About this clonotype: Germline and junction disagree at one end, which may indicate a read error. The V and J genes are TRBV20-1 and TRBJ1-4; no definite D call. This CDR3 comprises 14 residues. Germline lookup yields CDR1 DFQATT and CDR2 SNEGSKA (reference sequence). CDR3 loop: CSARVPLANEKPFF. The CDR3, as DNA: TGCAGTGCTAGAGTCCCCTTGGCTAATGAAAAACCGTTTTTT.

J is TRBJ2-1 and V is TRBV10-3; D is possibly TRBD2 (6 bases). From germline, CDR1 is ENHRY and CDR2 SYGVKD. V was clipped by 5 bases and J by 9 bases, with 17 bases between them. The CDR3 has 14 amino acids. In DNA form, the CDR3 reads TGTGCCATCAGTCCTAAAGGAGGGGACTCTGAGCAGTTCTTC. This gives the protein CAISPKGGDSEQFF.

In this sample, this clonotype turned up many times. For the CDR3, the DNA is TGCGCCAGCAGCCAAGATTCGGGGGCTACGGGGGCCAACGTCCTGACTTTC. It encodes CASSQDSGATGANVLTF. V usage is TRBV4-1 and J usage is TRBJ2-6; D tentatively reads TRBD1 or TRBD2 (6 bases each). CDR1 is MGHRA and CDR2 is YSYEKL in the germline V gene. Trimming shortened V by 0 bases and J by 4 bases, and 13 bases separated the two germline ends. The CDR3 runs to 17 residues.

This clonotype was detected a few times. This CDR3 reads CASSLENMDTQYF. In DNA form, the CDR3 reads TGTGCCAGCAGCTTAGAGAACATGGATACGCAGTATTTT. The V call is TRBV7-3, the J call TRBJ2-3, with unresolved D. Germline V gene sequence: CDR1 SGHTA, CDR2 FQGTGA. This CDR3 comprises 13 residues. Trimming took off 2 bases at V and 6 bases at J, with 9 bases between the two ends.

This clonotype showed up many times. The chain couples TRBV20-1 to TRBJ2-1; 7 bases are shared with TRBD2. After removal of 5 bases from V and 6 bases from J, the junction contained 16 bases not matched to a gene. Germline-derived CDR1 and CDR2 are DFQATT and SNEGSKA (reference sequence). This CDR3 has 16 amino acids. This CDR3 reads CSASGGWGGRGNEQFF. The CDR3 nucleotides are TGCAGTGCTTCAGGCGGGTGGGGGGGAAGGGGCAATGAGCAGTTCTTC.

This clonotype was seen ten or more times. The CDR3 reads CASSYHLAGDTDTQYF. CDR3 nucleotides: TGTGCCAGCAGTTACCACCTAGCGGGGGACACAGATACGCAGTATTTT. The chain is built from TRBV6-5 and TRBJ2-3; 10 bases fit TRBD2. V gave up 2 bases and J gave up 2 bases; unmatched junction bases: 4. The CDR3 runs to 16 residues. The germline V gene has CDR1 MNHEY and CDR2 SVGAGI.

This clonotype was counted ten times or more. This chain connects TRBV20-1 to TRBJ2-4; 7 bases map to TRBD1. The CDR3 spans 15 residues. CDR1 and CDR2 from the germline V gene are DFQATT and SNEGSKA (reference sequence). Unmatched junction bases numbered 7, after V lost 4 bases and J lost 1 base. CDR3 bases: TGCAGTGCTAACAGGGGAATTGGGGCCAAAAACATTCAGTACTTC. Translation gives CSANRGIGAKNIQYF.

The CDR3 region is CSASGDRVNGYTF. The CDR3, as DNA: TGCAGTGCTAGTGGGGACAGGGTGAATGGCTACACCTTC. This chain links TRBV20-1 with TRBJ1-2; 9 nucleotides line up with TRBD1. Germline loops: CDR1 DFQATT, CDR2 SNEGSKA (reference sequence). The CDR3 runs to 13 residues. After removal of 3 bases from V and 6 bases from J, the junction contained 5 bases not matched to a gene.

This clonotype was counted at least ten times. The V call is TRBV20-1, the J call TRBJ2-7; unclear D gene. Germline assignment: CDR1 DFQATT and CDR2 SNEGSKA (reference sequence). The length of the CDR3 is 11 residues. V was trimmed by 5 bases and J by 7 bases, leaving 12 bases between them. For the CDR3, the DNA is TGCAGTGCTTTACAGTGGGGAGAGCAGTACTTC. This gives the protein CSALQWGEQYF.

The rearrangement links TRBV14 to TRBJ2-1; D not resolved. Germline assignment: CDR1 SGHDN and CDR2 FVKESK. The CDR3 length is 13 residues. The V end was cut by 4 bases, the J end by 9 bases, with 13 bases between. CDR3: CASSPSLKTEQFF. Here the CDR3 DNA reads TGTGCCAGCAGCCCATCGTTGAAGACTGAGCAGTTCTTC.

The chain joins TRBV4-1 to TRBJ2-6; no definite D call. CDR3 length: 16 residues. CDR1 and CDR2 (germline): MGHRA, YSYEKL. V was clipped by 6 bases and J by 0 bases, with 12 bases between them. DNA of the CDR3: TGCGCCAGCAGGCCACGAGGTGGCTCTGGGGCCAACGTCCTGACTTTC. The encoded protein is CASRPRGGSGANVLTF.

This clonotype was counted ten times or more. V usage is TRBV27 and J usage is TRBJ2-4, with 8 bases identical to TRBD1. The CDR3 sequence is 14 residues long. V dropped 4 bases and J dropped 9; count of bases not matched to a gene: 8. Germline loops: CDR1 MNHEY, CDR2 SMNVEV (reference sequence). The CDR3 here is CASSSNPDRGIQYF. As DNA, the CDR3 is TGTGCCAGCAGTTCGAATCCCGACAGGGGCATTCAGTACTTC.

This clonotype occurred many times. The V gene is TRBV29-1, the J gene TRBJ2-5; 7 positions agree with TRBD1. The V and J ends lost 6 bases and 4 bases, in that order; junction bases with no gene match: 5. Germline V CDR1 and CDR2: SQVTM, ANQGSEA. CDR3 length equals 12 residues. The DNA for the CDR3 is TGCAGCGTCGACAGGGAGAGAGAGACCCAGTACTTC. Its protein is CSVDRERETQYF.

In its sample, this clonotype was seen many times. The chain couples TRBV4-1 to TRBJ2-7, with D perhaps matching TRBD2 (5 bases). The CDR3 is 14 amino acids. CDR1 and CDR2 (germline): MGHRA, YSYEKL. The V end was cut by 0 bases, the J end by 2 bases, with 8 bases between. The CDR3 region is CASSQDEGTYEQYF. DNA for the CDR3: TGCGCCAGCAGCCAAGATGAGGGTACCTACGAGCAGTACTTC.

This clonotype came up many times. CDR3 protein: CASSLGTGFSEKLFF. CDR3 nucleotides: TGTGCCAGCAGCCTGGGGACAGGGTTTAGTGAAAAACTGTTTTTT. The gene calls are TRBV12-3 or TRBV12-4 and TRBJ1-4; 9 bases are a match to TRBD1. The CDR3 covers 15 residues. The V gene end was trimmed by 6 bases and the J gene end by 7 bases; junction bases not matched to a gene: 9.

This clonotype is medium-sized. The chain is built from TRBV9 and TRBJ2-6; D remains ambiguous. Germline V gene sequence: CDR1 SGDLS, CDR2 YYNGEE. This CDR3 is built from 15 residues. V was shortened by 0 bases and J by 0 bases, with 4 bases between the two germline ends. DNA for the CDR3: TGTGCCAGCAGCGTAGGAGGCTCTGGGGCCAACGTCCTGACTTTC. This gives the protein CASSVGGSGANVLTF.

The DNA of the CDR3 is TGTGCCAGCAGTTTTTCATTTGAAGCTTTCTTT. As protein: CASSFSFEAFF. The V gene is TRBV12-3 or TRBV12-4, the J gene TRBJ1-1; D unclear. Trimming pared 3 bases from V and 7 bases from J, leaving 6 bases between. The CDR3 contains 11 residues.

The chain recombines TRBV20-1 with TRBJ1-2; D gene uncertain. Between the trimmed V and J ends, which lost 0 bases and 1 base, there was a span of 6 bases. The CDR3 has 13 residues. Per germline, CDR1 DFQATT and CDR2 SNEGSKA (reference sequence). The CDR3 protein is CSARDLVNYGYTF. CDR3 nucleotide sequence: TGCAGTGCTAGAGATCTGGTTAACTATGGCTACACCTTC.

This clonotype was counted ten times or more. The chain joins TRBV3-1 to TRBJ2-7; tentative D call: TRBD2 (6 bases). V lost 4 bases, J lost 3 bases, and 19 bases lay in between. This CDR3 is 16 amino acids long. Germline V lookup: CDR1 LGHDT, CDR2 YNNKEL (reference sequence). The chain's CDR3 is CASSRKRDSAHYEQYF. CDR3 bases: TGTGCCAGCAGCCGCAAAAGGGACTCCGCCCACTACGAGCAGTACTTC.

There are many counts of this clonotype. The rearrangement links TRBV20-1 to TRBJ1-5, with D maybe TRBD1 (6 bases). The CDR3 has 13 amino acids. Germline V gene lookup returns CDR1 DFQATT and CDR2 SNEGSKA (reference sequence). Trimming took off 1 base at V and 7 bases at J, with 11 bases between the two ends. The CDR3: CSARAQGGQPQHF. The CDR3 DNA sequence: TGCAGTGCTAGAGCACAGGGCGGGCAGCCCCAGCATTTT.

This clonotype was recorded at least ten times. The chain uses TRBV20-1 and TRBJ1-1; D might be TRBD1 (5 bases). CDR1 and CDR2 (germline): DFQATT, SNEGSKA (reference sequence). The CDR3 runs 13 residues. The ends were cut back, 3 bases at V and 1 base at J, with 9 bases in the middle. CDR3 DNA sequence: TGCAGTGCTAGGGACACGAGGAACACTGAAGCTTTCTTT. Residues: CSARDTRNTEAFF.

The rearrangement links TRBV25-1 to TRBJ2-7; 9 bases fit TRBD1. Germline V gene sequence: CDR1 MGHDK, CDR2 SYGVNS. This CDR3 has 16 amino acids. With V trimmed by 10 bases and J by 3 bases, 16 bases remained unmatched. The CDR3 nucleotides are TGTGCCACCGCGAACTTCGACAGGGGGTTTTACTACGAGCAGTACTTC. It codes for CATANFDRGFYYEQYF.

This clonotype was found many times. This rearrangement joins TRBV20-1 to TRBJ2-1; 9 nucleotides agree with TRBD2. The CDR3 runs 11 residues. Trimming took 6 bases from V and 10 from J; bases not matched to a gene: 4. Germline values: CDR1 DFQATT, CDR2 SNEGSKA (reference sequence). CDR3 loop: CSALSGGEQFF. Written as DNA, the CDR3 is TGCAGTGCATTAAGCGGGGGGGAGCAGTTCTTC.